The entry below describes one T cell receptor beta chain. These data originate in a study of Ad26.COV2.S vaccination and SARS-CoV-2 variants. Study as a whole: Enrolled in COV1001, the donor was in the Ad26.COV2.S trial arm, which received the vaccine.

Treatment defined: about 20 received Ad26.COV2.S at low or high dose, single or two shots; several received placebo; per-sample allocation not given. Following the first vaccine or placebo injection, samples were taken on day 63. As its vector, the vaccine had Ad26, which expressed Wuhan-strain SARS-CoV-2 spike. Profiling relied on immunoSEQ multiplex PCR, and the TCRdb table lists in-frame clones only, not all of them. This sample has approximately 400,000 clones; under 90% occur once, and the top ten carry around 7.3%. The receptor comes from a person between 18 and 59 years old who received the Ad26.COV2.S COVID-19 vaccine or a placebo. The material was peripheral blood, obtained in a trial of Ad26.COV2.S vaccine versus placebo.

For the CDR3, the DNA is TGCGCCAGCAGCCAAGATCAAAGGGCAACCAAAAACATTCAGTACTTC. Amino acids: CASSQDQRATKNIQYF. This chain joins TRBV4-1 and TRBJ2-4; D is unresolved. The CDR3 length is 16 residues. Germline CDR1 MGHRA, CDR2 YSYEKL. The V end was cut by 0 bases, the J end by 2 bases, with 11 bases between.